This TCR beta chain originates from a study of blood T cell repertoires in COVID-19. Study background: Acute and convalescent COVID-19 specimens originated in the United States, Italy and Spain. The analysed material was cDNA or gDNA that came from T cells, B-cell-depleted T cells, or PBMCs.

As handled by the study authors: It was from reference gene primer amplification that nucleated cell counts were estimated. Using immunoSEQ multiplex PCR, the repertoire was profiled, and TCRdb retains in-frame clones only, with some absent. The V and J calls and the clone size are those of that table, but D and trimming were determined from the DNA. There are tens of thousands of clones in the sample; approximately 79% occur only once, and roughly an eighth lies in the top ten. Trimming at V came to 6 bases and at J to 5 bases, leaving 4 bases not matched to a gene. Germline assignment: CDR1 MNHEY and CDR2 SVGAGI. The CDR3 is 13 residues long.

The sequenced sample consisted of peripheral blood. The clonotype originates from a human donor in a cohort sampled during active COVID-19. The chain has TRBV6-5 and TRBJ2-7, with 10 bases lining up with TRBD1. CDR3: CASSRDRGHEQYF. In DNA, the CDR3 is TGTGCCAGCAGCCGGGACAGGGGCCACGAGCAGTACTTC.